These T cell receptor beta chains were read from a single sample in a study of shared clonotypes between healthy human individuals. Using immunoSEQ multiplex PCR, the repertoire was profiled, and TCRdb retains in-frame clones only, with some absent. The repertoire consists of approximately 840,000 clones, with 96% occurring once and the leading ten covering under 0.25%. Specimen: naive CD8+ T cells sorted from blood. These receptor sequences come from a man aged 30-40 years in good health. CDR3s include the opening cysteine and the closing phenylalanine or tryptophan. D genes are given only for firm matches. For some rows the clone size is stated as once, few or many, or as a class when expanded; others skip it.

J gene: TRBJ2-7; clone size: -; D gene: -; V gene: TRBV4-1; CDR3 DNA: TGCGCCAGCAGCCAAGATCCCCGGAAGGGGCAGTACTTC; CDR3 protein: CASSQDPRKGQYF
J gene: TRBJ2-3; clone size: -; D gene: -; V gene: TRBV7-6; CDR3 DNA: TGTGCCAGCAGCTTATCTTTTACAGATACGCAGTATTTT; CDR3 protein: CASSLSFTDTQYF
J gene: TRBJ2-7; clone size: -; D gene: -; V gene: TRBV6-1; CDR3 DNA: TGTGCCAGCAGCGAGACTCCCTTTTCTTACGAGCAGTACTTC; CDR3 protein: CASSETPFSYEQYF
J gene: TRBJ1-2; clone size: -; D gene: -; V gene: TRBV5-4; CDR3 DNA: TGTGCCAGCAGCGGTCTGATGGGCTACACCTTC; CDR3 protein: CASSGLMGYTF
J gene: TRBJ2-1; clone size: -; D gene: TRBD2; V gene: TRBV6-1; CDR3 DNA: TGTGCCAGCAGTGCCCTGAGGGGGGGACTAGCTTGGTATGAGCAGTTCTTC; CDR3 protein: CASSALRGGLAWYEQFF
J gene: TRBJ2-2; clone size: -; D gene: -; V gene: TRBV29-1; CDR3 DNA: TGCAGCGTGATCGGGACTTACACCGGGGAGCTGTTTTTT; CDR3 protein: CSVIGTYTGELFF
J gene: TRBJ2-2; clone size: once; D gene: -; V gene: TRBV7-3; CDR3 DNA: TGTGCCAGCAGCTTAGTGCACCGGAACACCGGGGAGCTGTTTTTT; CDR3 protein: CASSLVHRNTGELFF
J gene: TRBJ2-1; clone size: -; D gene: TRBD2; V gene: TRBV9; CDR3 DNA: TGTGCCAGCAGCGTAGTAGCGGGAGGGGGCAATGAGCAGTTCTTC; CDR3 protein: CASSVVAGGGNEQFF
J gene: TRBJ2-7; clone size: -; D gene: -; V gene: TRBV4-1; CDR3 DNA: TGCGCCAGCAGCCAAGTCGCCTACCCCAAGCAGTACGAGCAGTACTTC; CDR3 protein: CASSQVAYPKQYEQYF
J gene: TRBJ2-6; clone size: -; D gene: -; V gene: TRBV9; CDR3 DNA: TGTGCCAGCAGCGCCGATGGGGGAACTGGGGCCAACGTCCTGACTTTC; CDR3 protein: CASSADGGTGANVLTF
J gene: TRBJ2-3; clone size: -; D gene: -; V gene: TRBV5-6; CDR3 DNA: TGTGCCAGCAGCTTCGCCAGCGGAAGCACAGATACGCAGTATTTT; CDR3 protein: CASSFASGSTDTQYF
J gene: TRBJ1-1; clone size: -; D gene: -; V gene: TRBV19; CDR3 DNA: TGTGCCAGTAGTATAAGTGTGAACACTGAAGCTTTCTTT; CDR3 protein: CASSISVNTEAFF
J gene: TRBJ2-2; clone size: -; D gene: TRBD2; V gene: TRBV7-2; CDR3 DNA: TGTGCCAGCAGTCTGGGGAGCGGGAATCGGGGCGGGGAGCTGTTTTTT; CDR3 protein: CASSLGSGNRGGELFF
J gene: TRBJ1-4; clone size: -; D gene: -; V gene: TRBV4-2; CDR3 DNA: TGTGCCAGCAGGGGTAGACAAGATGAAAAACTGTTTTTT; CDR3 protein: CASRGRQDEKLFF
J gene: TRBJ2-7; clone size: -; D gene: TRBD1; V gene: TRBV7-9; CDR3 DNA: TGTGCCAGCAGCTGGACAGGGGGCGTGAGCTCCTACGAGCAGTACTTC; CDR3 protein: CASSWTGGVSSYEQYF
J gene: TRBJ1-2; clone size: -; D gene: -; V gene: TRBV5-4; CDR3 DNA: TGTGCCAGCAGCTTTCAGAGTCTTGATGGCTACACCTTC; CDR3 protein: CASSFQSLDGYTF
J gene: TRBJ2-7; clone size: -; D gene: TRBD1; V gene: TRBV7-8; CDR3 DNA: TGTGCCAGCAGCTTAGGAACAGGGGACGAGCAGTACTTC; CDR3 protein: CASSLGTGDEQYF
J gene: TRBJ1-1; clone size: -; D gene: -; V gene: TRBV12-5; CDR3 DNA: TGTGCTAGTGGTTCCGTGGGATACACTGAAGCTTTCTTT; CDR3 protein: CASGSVGYTEAFF
J gene: TRBJ1-1; clone size: -; D gene: -; V gene: TRBV27; CDR3 DNA: TGTGCCAGCAGTTTTTTTGGGACGAACACTGAAGCTTTCTTT; CDR3 protein: CASSFFGTNTEAFF
J gene: TRBJ2-2; clone size: -; D gene: -; V gene: TRBV7-6; CDR3 DNA: TGTGCCAGCAGCTTTGAGACCGGGGAGCTGTTTTTT; CDR3 protein: CASSFETGELFF
J gene: TRBJ2-7; clone size: few; D gene: TRBD1; V gene: TRBV4-1; CDR3 DNA: TGCGCCAGCAGCCAAGGGACAGGGTTCGACGAGCAGTACTTC; CDR3 protein: CASSQGTGFDEQYF
J gene: TRBJ2-7; clone size: -; D gene: -; V gene: TRBV27; CDR3 DNA: TGTGCCAGCAGTTTAGGGCGTTCCTCCTACGAGCAGTACTTC; CDR3 protein: CASSLGRSSYEQYF
J gene: TRBJ2-1; clone size: once; D gene: -; V gene: TRBV27; CDR3 DNA: TGTGCCAGCAGTATTGGACAGAGCAATGAGCAGTTCTTC; CDR3 protein: CASSIGQSNEQFF
J gene: TRBJ1-5; clone size: -; D gene: TRBD1; V gene: TRBV27; CDR3 DNA: TGTGCCAGCAGTGTAACAGGGGGCGCCTCCAATCAGCCCCAGCATTTT; CDR3 protein: CASSVTGGASNQPQHF
J gene: TRBJ1-1; clone size: -; D gene: -; V gene: TRBV7-2; CDR3 DNA: TGTGCCAGCAGCTTAAGGGACAACACTGAAGCTTTCTTT; CDR3 protein: CASSLRDNTEAFF
J gene: TRBJ2-7; clone size: -; D gene: -; V gene: TRBV25-1; CDR3 DNA: TGTGCCAGCAGTGGGGTCTCCTACGAGCAGTACTTC; CDR3 protein: CASSGVSYEQYF
J gene: TRBJ2-5; clone size: -; D gene: -; V gene: TRBV21-1; CDR3 DNA: TGTGCCAGCATCGAGACCGGGACTAGCGGGGAGACCCAGTACTTC; CDR3 protein: CASIETGTSGETQYF
J gene: TRBJ2-1; clone size: -; D gene: -; V gene: TRBV29-1; CDR3 DNA: TGCAGCGTGAGCGGAAGCTCCTACAATGAGCAGTTCTTC; CDR3 protein: CSVSGSSYNEQFF
J gene: TRBJ2-3; clone size: -; D gene: -; V gene: TRBV19; CDR3 DNA: TGTGCCAGTAGAGTAGCCGGGACGAGAGCCACAGATACGCAGTATTTT; CDR3 protein: CASRVAGTRATDTQYF
J gene: TRBJ2-5; clone size: -; D gene: TRBD2; V gene: TRBV30; CDR3 DNA: TGTGCCCATCAGAGCGGGGGGACCTCCCAAGAGACCCAGTACTTC; CDR3 protein: CAHQSGGTSQETQYF
J gene: TRBJ2-1; clone size: -; D gene: TRBD1; V gene: TRBV9; CDR3 DNA: TGTGCCAGCAGCGTAAGGGACAGGGCCTACAATGAGCAGTTCTTC; CDR3 protein: CASSVRDRAYNEQFF
J gene: TRBJ2-7; clone size: -; D gene: -; V gene: TRBV5-8; CDR3 DNA: TGTGCCAGCAGCCCCCCCTCCGCCAATAGGGCCCCGTTGGAGCAGTACTTC; CDR3 protein: CASSPPSANRAPLEQYF
J gene: TRBJ2-3; clone size: -; D gene: -; V gene: TRBV7-9; CDR3 DNA: TGTGCCAGCAGCTTACCCTGGGATACGCAGTATTTT; CDR3 protein: CASSLPWDTQYF
J gene: TRBJ2-1; clone size: once; D gene: -; V gene: TRBV2; CDR3 DNA: TGTGCCAGCAGCGGGGACCCCACGGGCGGTATCAATGAGCAGTTCTTC; CDR3 protein: CASSGDPTGGINEQFF
J gene: TRBJ2-1; clone size: -; D gene: -; V gene: TRBV10-3; CDR3 DNA: TGTGCCATCAGCCAGGGGGGAGCGGTCAGCTCCTACAATGAGCAGTTCTTC; CDR3 protein: CAISQGGAVSSYNEQFF
J gene: TRBJ2-1; clone size: -; D gene: TRBD2; V gene: TRBV4-3; CDR3 DNA: TGCGCCAGCAGCCAAGATGTAGGACTAGCGGGAGATGAGCAGTTCTTC; CDR3 protein: CASSQDVGLAGDEQFF
J gene: TRBJ2-7; clone size: once; D gene: -; V gene: TRBV6-5; CDR3 DNA: TGTGCCAGCACGAAAGGGACATGGGACGACGAGCAGTACTTC; CDR3 protein: CASTKGTWDDEQYF
J gene: TRBJ2-7; clone size: -; D gene: TRBD1; V gene: TRBV19; CDR3 DNA: TGTGCCAGTACCCCCGGACAGGGGACTTCCTACGAGCAGTACTTC; CDR3 protein: CASTPGQGTSYEQYF
J gene: TRBJ2-2; clone size: -; D gene: -; V gene: TRBV4-1; CDR3 DNA: TGCGCCAGCAGCCAGCAGGGGATTGGCACCGGGGAGCTGTTTTTT; CDR3 protein: CASSQQGIGTGELFF
J gene: TRBJ1-2; clone size: -; D gene: -; V gene: TRBV5-4; CDR3 DNA: TGTGCCAGCAGCTTACCGGGACCTTATGGCTACACCTTC; CDR3 protein: CASSLPGPYGYTF
J gene: TRBJ2-7; clone size: -; D gene: TRBD1; V gene: TRBV6-5; CDR3 DNA: TGTGCCAGCAGTTACTCGGGACAGGGGGGGAACGAGCAGTACTTC; CDR3 protein: CASSYSGQGGNEQYF
J gene: TRBJ2-1; clone size: -; D gene: TRBD2; V gene: TRBV7-3; CDR3 DNA: TGTGCCAGCAGCTTACGGACTAGCGGGATTGACAATGAGCAGTTCTTC; CDR3 protein: CASSLRTSGIDNEQFF
J gene: TRBJ2-1; clone size: -; D gene: TRBD2; V gene: TRBV6-5; CDR3 DNA: TGTGCCAGCTCCCTAGCGGGAGTGGGTGAGCAGTTCTTC; CDR3 protein: CASSLAGVGEQFF
J gene: TRBJ2-3; clone size: -; D gene: -; V gene: TRBV7-9; CDR3 DNA: TGTGCCAGCAGCCCCTCAGACCCAGATACGCAGTATTTT; CDR3 protein: CASSPSDPDTQYF
J gene: TRBJ1-3; clone size: -; D gene: -; V gene: TRBV13; CDR3 DNA: TGTGCCAGCAGCCCCTTGGAGGGGGTCTCTGGAAACACCATATATTTT; CDR3 protein: CASSPLEGVSGNTIYF
J gene: TRBJ1-5; clone size: -; D gene: -; V gene: TRBV27; CDR3 DNA: TGTGCCAGCAGTTCGCAGGGACGGGGGCAGCCCCAGCATTTT; CDR3 protein: CASSSQGRGQPQHF
J gene: TRBJ1-3; clone size: -; D gene: -; V gene: TRBV5-4; CDR3 DNA: TGTGCCACCACGCTGGACCCAGGGTCTGGAAACACCATATATTTT; CDR3 protein: CATTLDPGSGNTIYF
J gene: TRBJ1-2; clone size: -; D gene: TRBD1; V gene: TRBV27; CDR3 DNA: TGTGCCAGCAGCTATACAGGGGAGTATGGCTACACCTTC; CDR3 protein: CASSYTGEYGYTF
J gene: TRBJ2-1; clone size: once; D gene: TRBD1; V gene: TRBV6-6; CDR3 DNA: TGTGCCAGCAGTTCCGGACAGGGGGCAATTGAGCAGTTCTTC; CDR3 protein: CASSSGQGAIEQFF
J gene: TRBJ2-1; clone size: -; D gene: TRBD2; V gene: TRBV27; CDR3 DNA: TGTGCCAGCAGTTTTTTAGCGGGAGGGCCCTACAATGAGCAGTTCTTC; CDR3 protein: CASSFLAGGPYNEQFF
J gene: TRBJ2-7; clone size: -; D gene: -; V gene: TRBV21-1; CDR3 DNA: TGTGCCAGCAGCAAAGGTCAGGGCTCACCCTACGAGCAGTACTTC; CDR3 protein: CASSKGQGSPYEQYF
J gene: TRBJ2-7; clone size: once; D gene: -; V gene: TRBV5-1; CDR3 DNA: TGCGCCAGCAGCCCGGAGGCTGGCTACGAGCAGTACTTC; CDR3 protein: CASSPEAGYEQYF
J gene: TRBJ2-1; clone size: -; D gene: -; V gene: TRBV9; CDR3 DNA: TGTGCCAGCAGCGGTGACAGTGACAATGAGCAGTTCTTC; CDR3 protein: CASSGDSDNEQFF